The 28 T cell receptor beta chains below all came from one sample that was sequenced in a study of blood T cells in healthy people across ages. Through a sample-barcoded 5' primer and a J-beta primer mix, a second PCR was run for about 6 to 12 cycles. TCRdb recomputed calls from the 5' RACE reads with MiXCR, one row per CDR3 protein. The sample consists of approximately 800,000 distinct CDR3 sequences, 62% of them appearing once. Sample: blood. Every receptor here comes from a young man in good health.

J is TRBJ2-1 and V is TRBV9, with 9 bases that match TRBD2. Per germline, CDR1 SGDLS and CDR2 YYNGEE. The CDR3 totals 16 residues. The V segment lost 1 base and the J segment 2 bases; nucleotides outside the gene matches: 4. The CDR3 DNA reads TGTGCCAGCAGCGTATCAGGACTAGCGACCTACAATGAGCAGTTCTTC. This codes for CASSVSGLATYNEQFF.

The rearrangement links TRBV27 to TRBJ1-2; D is perhaps TRBD1 (5 bases). V lost 8 bases to trimming and J lost 4 bases, with 14 bases between them. The CDR3 runs to 13 residues. Germline V gene data show CDR1 as MNHEY and CDR2 as SMNVEV (reference sequence). CDR3 DNA sequence: TGTGCCAGCCGTAGGCAGGGCGGCTATGGCTACACCTTC. Its protein is CASRRQGGYGYTF.

This chain connects TRBV29-1 to TRBJ2-1; either TRBD1 or TRBD2 may supply D (5 bases each). Germline V gene lookup returns CDR1 SQVTM and CDR2 ANQGSEA. The CDR3 sequence is 13 residues long. Trimming shortened V by 2 bases and J by 13 bases, and 18 bases separated the two germline ends. For the CDR3, the DNA is TGCAGCGTTGAAAGCGGACTCGCTCAGGGCCAGTTCTTC. Its protein product is CSVESGLAQGQFF.

The chain couples TRBV29-1 to TRBJ1-2, with D perhaps matching TRBD1 (5 bases). Germline CDR1 SQVTM, CDR2 ANQGSEA. The CDR3 has 13 amino acids. The germline V and J ends were trimmed by 4 bases and 3 bases, with 12 bases remaining between them. CDR3 region: CSVVTESYYGYTF. The CDR3 DNA reads TGCAGCGTTGTGACAGAATCTTACTATGGCTACACCTTC.

This clonotype was recorded once. The chain combines TRBV3-1 with TRBJ2-1; 10 nucleotides align to TRBD1. This CDR3 is 15 amino acids long. In germline, CDR1 is LGHDT, CDR2 YNNKEL (reference sequence). V was pared by 4 bases and J by 8 bases, with 8 bases of the junction left unmatched. Here the CDR3 reads CASSRRDRGTDEQFF. CDR3 DNA: TGTGCCAGCAGCCGACGGGACAGGGGAACCGATGAGCAGTTCTTC.

Points on this clonotype: A read error may produce the germline difference seen at one junction end. V and J are TRBV20-1 and TRBJ2-3; TRBD1 agrees at 8 bases. The germline V gene encodes CDR1 DFQATT and CDR2 SNEGSKA (reference sequence). The CDR3 runs to 15 residues. CDR3 protein: CSARSTGGPTETQYF. In DNA, the CDR3 is TGCAGTGCTAGATCCACAGGGGGTCCCACAGAGACGCAGTATTTT.

This clonotype was observed a handful of times. This chain joins TRBV27 and TRBJ1-2, with D maybe TRBD1 (5 bases). Germline V CDR1 and CDR2: MNHEY, SMNVEV (reference sequence). There are 17 residues in the CDR3. Trimming took off 6 bases at V and 8 bases at J, with 28 bases between the two ends. CDR3 DNA sequence: TGTGCCAGCAGCCCAGGGACGGCTAGACATATGGATGAGGGCTACACCTTC. Translated: CASSPGTARHMDEGYTF.

This chain uses TRBV7-2 with TRBJ2-3; unclear D gene. V was trimmed by 1 base and J by 6 bases, leaving 17 bases between them. Germline values: CDR1 SGHTA, CDR2 FQGNSA. The CDR3 is 16 amino acids. CDR3 nucleotides: TGTGCCAGCAGCTTAGGATGGCAGGCTGGTAGGGATACGCAGTATTTT. This gives the protein CASSLGWQAGRDTQYF. Based on the CDR3 plus reference TRBV7-2 and TRBJ2-3, the full variable domain is GAGVSQSPSNKVTEKGKDVELRCDPISGHTALYWYRQSLGQGLEFLIYFQGNSAPDKSGLPSDRFSAERTGGSVSTLTIQRTQQEDSAVYLCASSLGWQAGRDTQYFGPGTRLTVL.

This clonotype has just a few counts. V and J are TRBV6-5 and TRBJ2-5, with TRBD1 identical over 7 bases. Judging by the DNA end, TRBJ2-4 fits better; the J call may be wrong. The CDR3 has 15 amino acids. Germline values: CDR1 MNHEY, CDR2 SVGAGI. The CDR3 loop reads CASRPTGVGKNIQYF. CDR3 sequence (DNA): TGTGCCAGCAGGCCTACAGGGGTTGGGAAAAACATTCAGTACTTC.

This sequence joins TRBV29-1 and TRBJ2-7, with 7 bases identical to TRBD2. The CDR3 spans 13 residues. Trimming removed 6 bases from V and 0 bases from J; junction bases left unmatched: 5. Germline loops: CDR1 SQVTM, CDR2 ANQGSEA. This CDR3 reads CSVKTGGSYEQYF. The CDR3 DNA reads TGCAGCGTGAAGACGGGGGGCTCCTACGAGCAGTACTTC.

This clonotype was picked up one time. The chain is built from TRBV5-1 and TRBJ2-7, with 7 nucleotides matching TRBD1. Germline CDR1 SGHRS, CDR2 YFSETQ. CDR3 length: 14 residues. Trimming removed 4 bases from V and 6 bases from J; junction bases left unmatched: 10. CDR3 sequence (DNA): TGCGCCAGCAGCAGAGGCCAGGGGGTAGGCGAGCAGTACTTC. This encodes CASSRGQGVGEQYF.

The V call is TRBV20-1, the J call TRBJ2-6, with unresolved D. Germline lookup yields CDR1 DFQATT and CDR2 SNEGSKA (reference sequence). CDR3 length equals 14 residues. V was trimmed by 5 bases and J by 2 bases, leaving 10 bases between them. The CDR3, as DNA: TGCAGTGCTCGGTACAGTGCTGGGGCCAACGTCCTGACTTTC. This sequence encodes CSARYSAGANVLTF.

This chain connects TRBV27 to TRBJ2-3; TRBD2 matches 8 bases. Germline CDR1 MNHEY, CDR2 SMNVEV (reference sequence). The junction had 5 bases not matched to a gene; V was cut back by 1 base and J by 2 bases. The CDR3 loop spans 16 amino acids. The CDR3 spells CASSLYGGAFTDTQYF. The CDR3 DNA follows: TGTGCCAGCAGTTTATACGGGGGGGCCTTCACAGATACGCAGTATTTT.

V and J are TRBV14 and TRBJ1-2; TRBD1 aligns across 7 bases. J lost 5 bases, V lost 4 bases, and 13 bases had no gene match. Germline V gene lookup returns CDR1 SGHDN and CDR2 FVKESK. CDR3 size: 16 residues. CDR3 nucleotide sequence: TGTGCCAGCAGCCTAACGACAGGGCGGCAATTTTATGGCTACACCTTC. Translation gives CASSLTTGRQFYGYTF. Supplemented by reference TRBV14 and TRBJ1-2, the full variable domain reads EAGVTQFPSHSVIEKGQTVTLRCDPISGHDNLYWYRRVMGKEIKFLLHFVKESKQDESGMPNNRFLAERTGGTYSTLKVQPAELEDSGVYFCASSLTTGRQFYGYTFGSGTRLTVV.

This clonotype was counted once. The chain links TRBV7-2 to TRBJ2-2, with TRBD1 matching 7 bases. V lost 3 bases to trimming and J lost 6 bases; unmatched junction nucleotides: 7. This CDR3 is 15 amino acids long. The germline CDR1 and CDR2 sequences are SGHTA and FQGNSA. CDR3 sequence: CASSFTQGMPGELFF. CDR3 nucleotide sequence: TGTGCCAGCAGCTTTACACAGGGGATGCCCGGGGAGCTGTTTTTT.

The table lists this clonotype with a count of one. The chain carries TRBV9 and TRBJ2-1; TRBD1 or TRBD2 may be the D gene (5 bases each). In germline, CDR1 is SGDLS, CDR2 YYNGEE. V dropped 4 bases and J dropped 5 bases, with 13 bases sitting between them. The CDR3 is 14 residues long. CDR3 sequence: CASSPGAADNEQFF. CDR3 nucleotides: TGTGCCAGCAGCCCCGGGGCGGCCGACAATGAGCAGTTCTTC. The entire variable domain, with the rest obtained from reference TRBV9 and TRBJ2-1, is as follows: DSGVTQTPKHLITATGQRVTLRCSPRSGDLSVYWYQQSLDQGLQFLIQYYNGEERAKGNILERFSAQQFPDLHSELNLSSLELGDSALYFCASSPGAADNEQFFGPGTRLTVL.

This clonotype was picked up a small number of times. The chain carries TRBV27 and TRBJ1-2; no clear D gene. This CDR3 is built from 14 residues. Trimming pared 5 bases from V and 0 bases from J, leaving 10 bases between. The germline V gene encodes CDR1 MNHEY and CDR2 SMNVEV (reference sequence). CDR3 region: CASSTAHSNYGYTF. The CDR3 coding sequence is TGTGCCAGCAGTACAGCACATTCTAACTATGGCTACACCTTC.

This chain connects TRBV4-2 to TRBJ1-2; D is uncertain. In germline, CDR1 is LGHNA, CDR2 YNFKEQ. CDR3 size: 15 residues. V was shortened by 4 bases and J by 3 bases, with 15 bases between the two germline ends. The DNA of the CDR3 is TGTGCCAGCAGCCCTCTTGCGAGTAGAGACTATGGCTACACCTTC. Protein product: CASSPLASRDYGYTF.

J is TRBJ2-3 and V is TRBV7-2, with 8 bases that match TRBD1. J lost 5 bases, V lost 3 bases, and 19 bases had no gene match. Looked up from germline, CDR1 is SGHTA and CDR2 is FQGNSA. There are 19 residues in the CDR3. The CDR3 is CASSFRGQAQGHAQDTQYF. CDR3 DNA: TGTGCCAGCAGCTTCCGGGGACAGGCACAAGGGCACGCGCAAGATACGCAGTATTTT. Complete variable domain (other parts from reference TRBV7-2 and TRBJ2-3): GAGVSQSPSNKVTEKGKDVELRCDPISGHTALYWYRQSLGQGLEFLIYFQGNSAPDKSGLPSDRFSAERTGGSVSTLTIQRTQQEDSAVYLCASSFRGQAQGHAQDTQYFGPGTRLTVL.

Comments on this clonotype: Its ends do not fully match the called genes, so a read error is possible. This chain uses TRBV7-7 with TRBJ2-1; perhaps D is TRBD1 or TRBD2 (5 bases each). In germline, CDR1 is SSHAT, CDR2 FNYEAQ (reference sequence). The CDR3 is made up of 14 amino acids. The CDR3 sequence is CASSPREFYNEQFF. CDR3 DNA sequence: TGTGCTAGCAGCCCCAGGGAGTTTTACAATGAGCAGTTCTTC.

The chain is built from TRBV5-1 and TRBJ2-5, with 7 bases that match TRBD2. This CDR3 has 16 residues. Trimming at V came to 0 bases and at J to 1 base, leaving 6 bases not matched to a gene. The germline gives CDR1 SGHRS, CDR2 YFSETQ. CDR3 sequence (DNA): TGCGCCAGCAGCTTGGATTCGCGGGGGTTCCAAGAGACCCAGTACTTC. Translating gives CASSLDSRGFQETQYF.

The chain is built from TRBV14 and TRBJ2-7; 9 positions agree with TRBD1. The germline gives CDR1 SGHDN, CDR2 FVKESK. J gave up 1 base and V 4 bases, and 11 bases lay outside the gene matches. The CDR3 has 17 residues. The CDR3, as DNA: TGTGCCAGCAGCCGCTCTCGCGGACAGGGGCTTTCCTACGAGCAGTACTTC. Its translation: CASSRSRGQGLSYEQYF.

This chain links TRBV20-1 with TRBJ1-5; D is unresolved. V gave up 6 bases and J gave up 7 bases, with 10 bases separating them. The CDR3 runs to 11 residues. CDR1 and CDR2 (germline): DFQATT, SNEGSKA (reference sequence). The CDR3 region is CSAGDSQPQHF. The CDR3 region has the DNA TGCAGTGCCGGTGATTCCCAGCCCCAGCATTTT.

V is TRBV12-3 or TRBV12-4 and J is TRBJ2-3; TRBD1 aligns across 11 bases. This CDR3 contains 16 residues. V trimming: 1 base; J trimming: 3 bases; junction bases outside the gene matches: 3. CDR3 sequence: CASSLGTGGPTDTQYF. CDR3 nucleotides: TGTGCCAGCAGTTTAGGGACAGGGGGCCCGACAGATACGCAGTATTTT.

The rearrangement joins TRBV12-3 or TRBV12-4 to TRBJ2-3; D perhaps matches TRBD1 (5 bases). V lost 5 bases and J 9 bases, leaving 9 bases between the germline ends. CDR3 length equals 11 residues. In DNA, the CDR3 is TGTGCCAGCAGTGGGGCAGCCACGCAGTATTTT. It encodes CASSGAATQYF.

The V and J genes are TRBV11-2 and TRBJ2-7; TRBD1 agrees at 10 bases. CDR1 and CDR2 (germline): SGHAT, FQNNGV. There are 16 residues in the CDR3. Losses at the gene ends were 4 bases for V and 5 bases for J; bases not matched to a gene: 11. The CDR3: CASSSIGAGTGDEQYF. Written as DNA, the CDR3 is TGTGCCAGCAGCTCTATCGGAGCCGGGACAGGGGACGAGCAGTACTTC.

This clonotype has just a few counts. The V and J genes are TRBV7-8 and TRBJ2-1, with D hard to call. Germline V lookup: CDR1 SGHVS, CDR2 FQNEAQ. The CDR3 extends over 15 amino acids. The V gene lost 4 bases and the J gene lost 4 bases, with 14 bases spanning the gap. Here the CDR3 reads CASSSDGLGYNEQFF. The CDR3 DNA follows: TGTGCCAGCAGCTCTGATGGTTTAGGGTACAATGAGCAGTTCTTC.

In this sample, this clonotype turned up a few times. The rearrangement links TRBV6-2 or TRBV6-3 to TRBJ2-1; D may correspond to TRBD1 or TRBD2 (5 bases each). Looked up from germline, CDR1 is MNHEY and CDR2 is SVGEGT. CDR3 length: 15 residues. Trimming took off 4 bases at V and 4 bases at J, with 14 bases between the two ends. As DNA, the CDR3 is TGTGCCAGCAGTTCCCCGGGGACGGGATACAATGAGCAGTTCTTC. Its translation: CASSSPGTGYNEQFF.